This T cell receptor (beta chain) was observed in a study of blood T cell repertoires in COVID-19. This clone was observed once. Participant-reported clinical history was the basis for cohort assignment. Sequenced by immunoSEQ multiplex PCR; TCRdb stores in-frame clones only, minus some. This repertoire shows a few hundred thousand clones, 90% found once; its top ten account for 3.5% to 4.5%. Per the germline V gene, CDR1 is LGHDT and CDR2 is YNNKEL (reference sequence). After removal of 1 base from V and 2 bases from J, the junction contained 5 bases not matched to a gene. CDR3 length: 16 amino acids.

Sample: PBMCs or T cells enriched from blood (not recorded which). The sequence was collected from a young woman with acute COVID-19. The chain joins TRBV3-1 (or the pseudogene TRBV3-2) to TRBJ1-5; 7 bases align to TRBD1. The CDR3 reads CASSQGFGQGNQPQHF. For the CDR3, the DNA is TGTGCCAGCAGCCAAGGATTCGGACAGGGCAATCAGCCCCAGCATTTT.